Listed below are T cell receptor beta chains from one sample, sequenced in a study of CD8+ T cells in alopecia areata. Sequenced by immunoSEQ multiplex PCR; TCRdb stores in-frame clones only, minus some. The table records 95,000 to 100,000 clones, around 55% of them present only once. The sequenced sample was CD8+ T cells sorted from blood, obtained at week 4, from a patient treated with tofacitinib. The source is a human donor with alopecia areata. The CDR3 runs from the conserved cysteine through the conserved F or W. D genes are given only for firm matches. A clone size is listed for some rows: how often the clone was seen (once, few, many), or a class if it is expanded.

d_call: TRBD1
j_call: TRBJ2-7
v_call: TRBV28
clone_size: .
cdr3_nt: TGTGCCAGCAGCCGACCCCGGGACAGGTGGTCATACGAGCAGTACTTC
cdr3_aa: CASSRPRDRWSYEQYF

d_call: TRBD1
j_call: TRBJ2-3
v_call: TRBV4-3
clone_size: .
cdr3_nt: TGCGCCAGCAGCCCCGGGACAGGGAGCACAGATACGCAGTATTTT
cdr3_aa: CASSPGTGSTDTQYF

d_call: .
j_call: TRBJ1-5
v_call: TRBV6-4
clone_size: .
cdr3_nt: TGTGCCAGCAGTCAAGGGGAACATCAGCCCCAGCATTTT
cdr3_aa: CASSQGEHQPQHF

d_call: TRBD1
j_call: TRBJ1-1
v_call: TRBV7-9
clone_size: .
cdr3_nt: TGTGCCAGCAACCCTACAGGGGACACTGAAGCTTTCTTT
cdr3_aa: CASNPTGDTEAFF

d_call: TRBD1
j_call: TRBJ1-6
v_call: TRBV2
clone_size: .
cdr3_nt: TGTGCCAGCAGTGAAGGGGGACAGGGTAATTCACCCCTCCACTTT
cdr3_aa: CASSEGGQGNSPLHF

d_call: TRBD2
j_call: TRBJ2-2
v_call: TRBV7-3
clone_size: .
cdr3_nt: TGTGCCAGCAGCTTATATCTTGGGAGGGCCGGGGAGCTGTTTTTT
cdr3_aa: CASSLYLGRAGELFF

d_call: .
j_call: TRBJ2-1
v_call: TRBV30
clone_size: few
cdr3_nt: TGTGCCTGGAGTGTCGGCTCTTACAATGAGCAGTTCTTC
cdr3_aa: CAWSVGSYNEQFF

d_call: TRBD2
j_call: TRBJ2-5
v_call: TRBV6-5
clone_size: .
cdr3_nt: TGTGCCAGCAGTTACTCGACTAGCTCCCAAGAGACCCAGTACTTC
cdr3_aa: CASSYSTSSQETQYF

d_call: TRBD1
j_call: TRBJ2-3
v_call: TRBV7-9
clone_size: .
cdr3_nt: TGTGCCAGCAGCTCCAGGACAGGGGCTATCCCAGATACGCAGTATTTT
cdr3_aa: CASSSRTGAIPDTQYF

d_call: TRBD2
j_call: TRBJ2-1
v_call: TRBV9
clone_size: .
cdr3_nt: TGTGCCAGCAGCGTAGAGGGACTAGCGGGGGGACCAGACAATGAGCAGTTCTTC
cdr3_aa: CASSVEGLAGGPDNEQFF

d_call: .
j_call: TRBJ2-1
v_call: TRBV29-1
clone_size: few
cdr3_nt: TGCAGCGTTGAAGATCCCGGAGGGATAGTTGATGAGCAGTTCTTC
cdr3_aa: CSVEDPGGIVDEQFF

d_call: TRBD2
j_call: TRBJ2-1
v_call: TRBV7-9
clone_size: .
cdr3_nt: TGTGCCAGCAGCTTCTACCCGGGACTAGCGGGAGGGCCAAATGAGCAGTTCTTC
cdr3_aa: CASSFYPGLAGGPNEQFF

d_call: .
j_call: TRBJ2-6
v_call: TRBV2
clone_size: .
cdr3_nt: TGTGCCAGCGCGGAGAACAGGGCCTCTGGGGCCAACGTCCTGACTTTC
cdr3_aa: CASAENRASGANVLTF

d_call: .
j_call: TRBJ1-1
v_call: TRBV6-6
clone_size: few
cdr3_nt: TGTGCCAGCAGTTATTTGGGACTGGGGAACACTGAAGCTTTCTTT
cdr3_aa: CASSYLGLGNTEAFF

d_call: .
j_call: TRBJ1-2
v_call: TRBV10-3
clone_size: medium-sized
cdr3_nt: TGTGCCATCAGTGACAGCTACTATGGCTACACCTTC
cdr3_aa: CAISDSYYGYTF

d_call: .
j_call: TRBJ1-5
v_call: TRBV7-9
clone_size: few
cdr3_nt: TGTGCCAGCAGCTTTTCCGAGGATACAGGCAATCAGCCCCAGCATTTT
cdr3_aa: CASSFSEDTGNQPQHF

d_call: .
j_call: TRBJ2-2
v_call: TRBV6-5
clone_size: .
cdr3_nt: TGTGCCAGCAGTTACTCTGTGGGAGGAGCCGGGGAGCTGTTTTTT
cdr3_aa: CASSYSVGGAGELFF

d_call: TRBD1
j_call: TRBJ2-7
v_call: TRBV27
clone_size: .
cdr3_nt: TGTGCCAGCAGTCCGAGATATCACACAGGGGGCGACAGCTACGAGCAGTACTTC
cdr3_aa: CASSPRYHTGGDSYEQYF

d_call: TRBD2
j_call: TRBJ2-7
v_call: TRBV27
clone_size: few
cdr3_nt: TGTGCCAGCAGTTTGGGTCAAGCGGGAGCCTACGAGCAGTACTTC
cdr3_aa: CASSLGQAGAYEQYF

d_call: .
j_call: TRBJ2-7
v_call: TRBV13
clone_size: .
cdr3_nt: TGTGCCAGCAGCTTAGGTGGGCAGGGGGGCGACGAGCAGTACTTC
cdr3_aa: CASSLGGQGGDEQYF

d_call: .
j_call: TRBJ1-5
v_call: TRBV27
clone_size: .
cdr3_nt: TGTGCCTCCCGATGGGAGAGCAATCAGCCCCAGCATTTT
cdr3_aa: CASRWESNQPQHF

d_call: TRBD1
j_call: TRBJ1-1
v_call: TRBV9
clone_size: .
cdr3_nt: TGTGCCAGCAGCGCGCGGGACAGGGTGGACACTGAAGCTTTCTTT
cdr3_aa: CASSARDRVDTEAFF

d_call: TRBD1
j_call: TRBJ1-1
v_call: TRBV29-1
clone_size: .
cdr3_nt: TGCAGCGCAGGACAGGCCTCCCTTGAAGCTTTCTTT
cdr3_aa: CSAGQASLEAFF

d_call: TRBD1
j_call: TRBJ2-3
v_call: TRBV29-1
clone_size: .
cdr3_nt: TGCAGCGTCGACACAGGACAGGCTTCCCCAGATACGCAGTATTTT
cdr3_aa: CSVDTGQASPDTQYF

d_call: TRBD2
j_call: TRBJ2-5
v_call: TRBV10-3
clone_size: .
cdr3_nt: TGTGCCTCTGGACTAGCGAAAGAGACCCAGTACTTC
cdr3_aa: CASGLAKETQYF

d_call: TRBD1
j_call: TRBJ1-2
v_call: TRBV4-1
clone_size: .
cdr3_nt: TGCGCCAGCAGCTCGGACAGGGCCAACTATGGCTACACCTTC
cdr3_aa: CASSSDRANYGYTF

d_call: TRBD1
j_call: TRBJ2-7
v_call: TRBV7-2
clone_size: .
cdr3_nt: TGTGCCAGCAGCTTTGACCCTGCGACAGGGACCTACGAGCAGTACTTC
cdr3_aa: CASSFDPATGTYEQYF

d_call: .
j_call: TRBJ1-1
v_call: TRBV7-8
clone_size: few
cdr3_nt: TGTGCCAGCAGCTTAGAAGGTTTTGAAGCTTTCTTT
cdr3_aa: CASSLEGFEAFF

d_call: .
j_call: TRBJ2-7
v_call: TRBV23-1
clone_size: .
cdr3_nt: TGCGCCAGCAGTCAACAGACTAACCCGGGGACGCACGAGCAGTACTTC
cdr3_aa: CASSQQTNPGTHEQYF

d_call: .
j_call: TRBJ1-1
v_call: TRBV28
clone_size: .
cdr3_nt: TGTGCCAGCAGTTTATCGGGTCTCGGCACTGAAGCTTTCTTT
cdr3_aa: CASSLSGLGTEAFF

d_call: .
j_call: TRBJ2-2
v_call: TRBV27
clone_size: .
cdr3_nt: TGTGCCAGCAGTTTATACTCACAGGCTCCCTACAGGGCTGGTAGTAAAGGGGAGCTGTTTTTT
cdr3_aa: CASSLYSQAPYRAGSKGELFF

d_call: TRBD1
j_call: TRBJ1-1
v_call: TRBV2
clone_size: .
cdr3_nt: TGTGCCAGCAGTGGGGACAGGGGCCGAGGGACTGAAGCTTTCTTT
cdr3_aa: CASSGDRGRGTEAFF

d_call: .
j_call: TRBJ1-2
v_call: TRBV7-9
clone_size: .
cdr3_nt: TGTGCCAGCACCCCGGGGGACTATGGCTACACCTTC
cdr3_aa: CASTPGDYGYTF

d_call: .
j_call: TRBJ1-5
v_call: TRBV4-3
clone_size: .
cdr3_nt: TGCGCCAGCAGCCAAGATTGGCATACCAGCACGGCCCAGCATTTT
cdr3_aa: CASSQDWHTSTAQHF

d_call: TRBD2
j_call: TRBJ2-1
v_call: TRBV2
clone_size: .
cdr3_nt: TGTGCCAGCGTGGACCTTAGCGGGGGATACAATGAGCAGTTCTTC
cdr3_aa: CASVDLSGGYNEQFF

d_call: .
j_call: TRBJ2-7
v_call: TRBV18
clone_size: once
cdr3_nt: TGTGCCAGCTCAGACCCGGGACCCCGTAGCTCCTACGAGCAGTACTTC
cdr3_aa: CASSDPGPRSSYEQYF

d_call: .
j_call: TRBJ2-5
v_call: TRBV6-5
clone_size: few
cdr3_nt: TGTGCCAGCAGTTCCTCGGAGCGGGCCCAGTACTTC
cdr3_aa: CASSSSERAQYF

d_call: .
j_call: TRBJ2-5
v_call: TRBV27
clone_size: .
cdr3_nt: TGTGCCAGCCCTAGACAGACCCAAGAGACCCAGTACTTC
cdr3_aa: CASPRQTQETQYF